The TCR beta chain described here comes from a study of T-cell reconstitution after alpha-beta-depleted transplantation in children. Many counts were recorded for this clonotype. Molecular barcoding with unique molecular identifiers was used for the TCRbeta library. TCRdb reanalysed the PCR reads using MiXCR and keeps one entry per CDR3 protein. This repertoire shows under 35,000 distinct CDR3 sequences, under 8% found once; its top ten account for 7%. This TCR derives from a male patient aged 5 to 17 who had a stem cell transplant for acute myeloid leukemia, so the T cells may come from the graft donor. The sequences come from PBMCs, mostly from graft donor cells, collected 180 days after TCRalphabeta/CD19-depleted stem cell transplant.

The CDR3 loop is CASSNRRQETQYF. The CDR3 nucleotides read TGTGCCAGCAGTAACCGGCGTCAAGAGACCCAGTACTTC. V usage is TRBV6-5 and J usage is TRBJ2-5; no clear D. The CDR3 extends over 13 amino acids. The V gene's germline CDR1 is MNHEY and CDR2 SVGAGI. V was cut by 5 bases and J by 2 bases, with 9 bases left in between.